This T cell receptor (beta chain) was sequenced during a study of shared clonotypes between healthy human individuals. Here immunoSEQ multiplex PCR was the method, and the copy in TCRdb shows in-frame clones only, minus some. The sample has roughly 1.5 million clones, 95% to 99% seen once. This clone appeared a single time. As yet, its antigen is unknown. Other DNA sequences of this sample code for an identical CDR3. Whole-study results and caveats: How much donors shared clonotypes was expected to be affected by sequencing depth. Several donors showed sharing of around 5% of naive CD4 clonotypes.

V was trimmed by 1 base and J by 7 bases, leaving 7 bases between them. This CDR3 has 12 amino acids. Germline V gene data show CDR1 as MDHEN and CDR2 as SYDVKM. This sequence originates from a young man in good health. The sample comprised naive CD4+ T cells sorted from blood. As for subset: CD45RA+ positively selected. The chain combines TRBV28 with TRBJ1-2; D remains ambiguous. The CDR3 loop reads CASSLSSGGYTF. As DNA, the CDR3 is TGTGCCAGCAGTTTATCTTCGGGTGGCTACACCTTC.